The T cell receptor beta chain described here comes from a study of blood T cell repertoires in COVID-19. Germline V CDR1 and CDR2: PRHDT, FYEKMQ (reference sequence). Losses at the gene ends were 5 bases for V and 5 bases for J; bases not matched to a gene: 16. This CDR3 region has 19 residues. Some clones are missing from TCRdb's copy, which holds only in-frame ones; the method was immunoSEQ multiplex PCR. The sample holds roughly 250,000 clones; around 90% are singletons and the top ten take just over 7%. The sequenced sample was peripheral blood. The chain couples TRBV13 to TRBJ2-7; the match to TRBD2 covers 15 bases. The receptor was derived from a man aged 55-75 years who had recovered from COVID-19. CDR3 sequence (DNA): TGTGCCAGCAGCGGACGTGGACTAGCGGGGGGGCCTCTCGGAGACGAGCAGTACTTC. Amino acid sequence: CASSGRGLAGGPLGDEQYF.